The T cell receptor (beta chain) described here comes from a study of CD8 T cells in Susac syndrome. Germline CDR1 is DFQATT and CDR2 is SNEGSKA (reference sequence). Trimming cost V 7 bases and J 6 bases, with 16 bases left between them. The CDR3 consists of 13 residues. Random hexamers primed reverse transcription of about 0.45 to 1 ug RNA. By means of immunoSEQ multiplex PCR, TCR beta CDR3 spanning 54 Vbeta and 13 Jbeta underwent amplification. TCRdb independently ran MiXCR on the immunoSEQ multiplex PCR reads; one entry per CDR3 protein. This sample yields approximately 140,000 distinct CDR3 sequences, of which around 86% are seen a single time; about 0.51% belongs to the top ten.

The receptor's source is a human donor with multiple sclerosis. This chain uses TRBV20-1 with TRBJ2-1; TRBD1 might be the D (5 bases). The material sequenced was CD8+ T cells from PBMCs. The CDR3 protein is CSVWGGSSNEQFF. For the CDR3, the DNA is TGCAGTGTTTGGGGCGGTTCAAGCAATGAGCAGTTCTTC.